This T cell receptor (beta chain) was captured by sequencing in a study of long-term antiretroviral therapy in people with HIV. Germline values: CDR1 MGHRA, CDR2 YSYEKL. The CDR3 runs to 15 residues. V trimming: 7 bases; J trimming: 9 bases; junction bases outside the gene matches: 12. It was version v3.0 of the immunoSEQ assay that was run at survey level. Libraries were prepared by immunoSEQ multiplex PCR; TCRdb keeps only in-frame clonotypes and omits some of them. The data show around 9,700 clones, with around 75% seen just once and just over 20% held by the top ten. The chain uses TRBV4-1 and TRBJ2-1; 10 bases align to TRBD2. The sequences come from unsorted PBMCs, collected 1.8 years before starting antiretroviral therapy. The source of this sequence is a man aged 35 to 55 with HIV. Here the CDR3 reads CASKTSGGGQGEQFF. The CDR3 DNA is TGCGCCAGCAAAACCAGCGGGGGGGGCCAGGGTGAGCAGTTCTTC.